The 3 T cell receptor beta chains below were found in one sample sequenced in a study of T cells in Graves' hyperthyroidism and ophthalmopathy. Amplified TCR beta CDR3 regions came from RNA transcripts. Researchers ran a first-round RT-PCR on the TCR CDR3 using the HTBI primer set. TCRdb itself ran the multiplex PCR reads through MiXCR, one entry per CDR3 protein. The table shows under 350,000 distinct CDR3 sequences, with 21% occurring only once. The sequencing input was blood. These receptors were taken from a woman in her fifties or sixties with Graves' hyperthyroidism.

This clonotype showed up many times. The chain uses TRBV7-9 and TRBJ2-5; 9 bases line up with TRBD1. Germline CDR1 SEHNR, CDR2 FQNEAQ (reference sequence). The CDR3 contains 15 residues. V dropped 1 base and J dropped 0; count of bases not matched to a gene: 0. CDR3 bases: TGTGCCAGCAGCTTAGGGGACAGGGACCAAGAGACCCAGTACTTC. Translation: CASSLGDRDQETQYF.

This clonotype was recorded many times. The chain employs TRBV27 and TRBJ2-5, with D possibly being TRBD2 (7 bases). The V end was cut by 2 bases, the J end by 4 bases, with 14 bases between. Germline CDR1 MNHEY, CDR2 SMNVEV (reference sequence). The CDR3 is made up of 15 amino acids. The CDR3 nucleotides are TGTGCCAGCAGTTTAGGGAGGGTACAGGGAGAGACCCAGTACTTC. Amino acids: CASSLGRVQGETQYF.

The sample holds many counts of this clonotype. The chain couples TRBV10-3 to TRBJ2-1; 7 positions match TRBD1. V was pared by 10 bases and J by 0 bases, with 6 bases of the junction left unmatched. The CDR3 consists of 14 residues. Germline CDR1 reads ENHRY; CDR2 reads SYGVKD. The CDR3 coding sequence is TGTGCCACCGGGGCAGGGGGCTCCTACAATGAGCAGTTCTTC. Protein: CATGAGGSYNEQFF.